Listed below are T cell receptor beta chains from one sample, sequenced in a study of CD4 T cells in relation to SARS-CoV-2 and coronaviruses. Libraries were prepared by immunoSEQ multiplex PCR; TCRdb keeps only in-frame clonotypes and omits some of them. In the table there are approximately 16,000 clones, 76% of which are singletons. These receptors have no identified antigens. Specimen: CD4+ T cells from PBMCs, cultured in vitro. The source of these receptors is a human donor in good health. Each CDR3 is given with its conserved first and last residue. Fields, in order: J gene, clone size, V gene, D gene, CDR3 DNA, CDR3 protein. The D gene is left open where the match is weak. Part of the rows lack a size; the others show once, few, many or a class for expanded clones.

J: TRBJ1-1; size: .; V: TRBV7-9; D: .; DNA: TGTGCCAGCAGCTTAGACTTTAACACTGAAGCTTTCTTT; CDR3: CASSLDFNTEAFF
J: TRBJ2-1; size: .; V: TRBV5-1; D: TRBD2; DNA: TGCGCCAGCAGCGCGGGTGGTAGCGGGGGGCTCGGCAATGAGCAGTTCTTC; CDR3: CASSAGGSGGLGNEQFF
J: TRBJ1-5; size: .; V: TRBV19; D: .; DNA: TGTGCCAGTAGTATAGTCCAGCATGGTGGTAATCAGCCCCAGCATTTT; CDR3: CASSIVQHGGNQPQHF
J: TRBJ1-5; size: few; V: TRBV19; D: .; DNA: TGTGCCAGTAGGGGGAATTGGGGTAGCAATCAGCCCCAGCATTTT; CDR3: CASRGNWGSNQPQHF
J: TRBJ2-7; size: .; V: TRBV7-8; D: .; DNA: TGTGCCAGCAGCTTAACGGAGGCCTACGAGCAGTACTTC; CDR3: CASSLTEAYEQYF
J: TRBJ1-1; size: .; V: TRBV28; D: .; DNA: TGTGCCAGCAGTTTACCTCCTACACTACCACAGGAAGCTTTCTTT; CDR3: CASSLPPTLPQEAFF
J: TRBJ2-7; size: .; V: TRBV27; D: TRBD1; DNA: TGTGCCAGCAGTTTACTAGGGGGCACTTATTACGAGCAGTACTTC; CDR3: CASSLLGGTYYEQYF
J: TRBJ2-7; size: .; V: TRBV27; D: TRBD2; DNA: TGTGCCAGCAGTTTGGCGGGAGGGTACGAGCAGTACTTC; CDR3: CASSLAGGYEQYF
J: TRBJ2-5; size: .; V: TRBV24-1; D: .; DNA: TGTGCCACCAGTGATCCGACTGCGGGGAAGACCCAGTACTTC; CDR3: CATSDPTAGKTQYF
J: TRBJ2-7; size: .; V: TRBV5-4; D: .; DNA: TGTGCCAGCAGCATAGACCTACAGTTAAGCTCCTACGAGCAGTACTTC; CDR3: CASSIDLQLSSYEQYF
J: TRBJ1-5; size: .; V: TRBV3-1/TRBV3-2; D: .; DNA: TGTGCCAGCAGCCAAGCCTCAGGGAGCAATCAGCCCCAGCATTTT; CDR3: CASSQASGSNQPQHF
J: TRBJ1-5; size: .; V: TRBV20-1; D: .; DNA: TGCAGTGCTGGGGGGCGGCCCCAGCATTTT; CDR3: CSAGGRPQHF
J: TRBJ1-3; size: .; V: TRBV14; D: .; DNA: TGTGCCAGCAGCCAAGAATGGGGATCTGGAAACACCATATATTTT; CDR3: CASSQEWGSGNTIYF
J: TRBJ1-2; size: .; V: TRBV20-1; D: .; DNA: TGCAGTGCTAGTCTCCAGGGGATGAACTATGGCTACACCTTC; CDR3: CSASLQGMNYGYTF
J: TRBJ1-2; size: .; V: TRBV28; D: TRBD1; DNA: TGTGCCAGCAGCACACGGACAGGATATGGCTACACCTTC; CDR3: CASSTRTGYGYTF
J: TRBJ1-2; size: .; V: TRBV5-1; D: .; DNA: TGCGCCAGCAGCCCAACTACTAACTATGGCTACACCTTC; CDR3: CASSPTTNYGYTF
J: TRBJ1-2; size: .; V: TRBV6-5; D: .; DNA: TGTGCCAGCAGTTACTCGTATGCAGATTTCGGCTACACCTTC; CDR3: CASSYSYADFGYTF
J: TRBJ2-1; size: .; V: TRBV18; D: .; DNA: TGTGCCAGCTCACCGGTCACGTCCCGTAAATCCTACAATGAGCAGTTCTTC; CDR3: CASSPVTSRKSYNEQFF
J: TRBJ2-3; size: .; V: TRBV2; D: .; DNA: TGTGCCAGCAAGTTTGAGCGGCACACAGATACGCAGTATTTT; CDR3: CASKFERHTDTQYF
J: TRBJ1-2; size: once; V: TRBV21-1; D: .; DNA: TGTGCCAGCAGCTACCGGGCCCGAGAGAACTATGGCTACACCTTC; CDR3: CASSYRARENYGYTF
J: TRBJ2-7; size: .; V: TRBV3-1/TRBV3-2; D: .; DNA: TGTGCCAGCCAAGAGGCAGGGATCGTGGCCGAGCAGTACTTC; CDR3: CASQEAGIVAEQYF
J: TRBJ2-7; size: .; V: TRBV2; D: .; DNA: TGTGCCAGCAGTGAATTAGGCCAAGGCTACGAGCAGTACTTC; CDR3: CASSELGQGYEQYF
J: TRBJ1-2; size: .; V: TRBV18; D: .; DNA: TGTGCCAGCTCACCTGGTACAGGAGATAACTATGGCTACACCTTC; CDR3: CASSPGTGDNYGYTF
J: TRBJ2-1; size: .; V: TRBV27; D: TRBD1; DNA: TGTGCCAGCAGAACGACAGGGATTGGGCAGTTCTTC; CDR3: CASRTTGIGQFF
J: TRBJ1-2; size: .; V: TRBV12-3/TRBV12-4; D: .; DNA: TGTGCCAGCAGGGGGGCGTGGACGGACGGCTACACCTTC; CDR3: CASRGAWTDGYTF
J: TRBJ1-5; size: few; V: TRBV27; D: .; DNA: TGTGCCAGCAGGAACCAGCCCCAGCATTTT; CDR3: CASRNQPQHF
J: TRBJ2-7; size: .; V: TRBV5-5; D: .; DNA: TGTGCCAGCAGCTTGGATGTTCTGAACGAGCAGTACTTC; CDR3: CASSLDVLNEQYF
J: TRBJ1-1; size: .; V: TRBV19; D: TRBD1; DNA: TGTGCCAGTAGTATAGATGGGGACAGAAACACTGAAGCTTTCTTT; CDR3: CASSIDGDRNTEAFF
J: TRBJ2-7; size: .; V: TRBV27; D: TRBD2; DNA: TGTGCCAGCAGTTTAGCGGGAGCATACGAGCAGTACTTC; CDR3: CASSLAGAYEQYF
J: TRBJ2-1; size: .; V: TRBV4-2; D: .; DNA: TGTGCCAGCAGCCAATCGGGCAAGGTCAATGAGCAGTTCTTC; CDR3: CASSQSGKVNEQFF
J: TRBJ2-7; size: .; V: TRBV20-1; D: TRBD1; DNA: TGCAGTGCTAGTACAGGGGACTCCTACGAGCAGTACTTC; CDR3: CSASTGDSYEQYF
J: TRBJ2-7; size: .; V: TRBV5-1; D: .; DNA: TGCGCCAGCGCCTCAGCCTACGAGCAGTACTTC; CDR3: CASASAYEQYF
J: TRBJ1-1; size: .; V: TRBV20-1; D: .; DNA: TGCAGTGCTATCCTGAACACTGAAGCTTTCTTT; CDR3: CSAILNTEAFF
J: TRBJ2-5; size: .; V: TRBV10-3; D: TRBD2; DNA: TGTGCCATTACAGCCGGGACTAGCGGGGGGGAGACCCAGTACTTC; CDR3: CAITAGTSGGETQYF
J: TRBJ1-1; size: .; V: TRBV27; D: .; DNA: TGTGCCAGTTGGAGGGGGGGCTTGAACACTGAAGCTTTCTTT; CDR3: CASWRGGLNTEAFF
J: TRBJ2-1; size: .; V: TRBV5-4; D: TRBD1; DNA: TGTGCCAGCAGCTTGGGACAGGGGCCGTTTAAGAGGTTCTTC; CDR3: CASSLGQGPFKRFF
J: TRBJ2-3; size: .; V: TRBV19; D: TRBD1; DNA: TGTGCCAGTAGTGTGGGACAGGGTATAGAAACAGATACGCAGTATTTT; CDR3: CASSVGQGIETDTQYF
J: TRBJ2-7; size: .; V: TRBV7-8; D: TRBD1; DNA: TGTGCCAGCAGCCCCGACAGGGCCAGCTCCTACGAGCAGTACTTC; CDR3: CASSPDRASSYEQYF
J: TRBJ1-4; size: few; V: TRBV5-1; D: .; DNA: TGCGCCAGCAGTCCCGTGGGACAAGACGAAAAACTGTTTTTT; CDR3: CASSPVGQDEKLFF
J: TRBJ1-5; size: few; V: TRBV10-3; D: .; DNA: TGTGCCATCAGTGGGACAGAACAGCCCCAGCATTTT; CDR3: CAISGTEQPQHF
J: TRBJ1-3; size: once; V: TRBV10-3; D: .; DNA: TGTGCCATCACCACTTCGTGGCCGGGAGGAAACACCATATATTTT; CDR3: CAITTSWPGGNTIYF
J: TRBJ1-5; size: .; V: TRBV2; D: .; DNA: TGTGCCAGCAGTGAACCCAACAGGGTCGATCAGCCCCAGCATTTT; CDR3: CASSEPNRVDQPQHF
J: TRBJ2-3; size: .; V: TRBV7-9; D: .; DNA: TGTGCCAGCAGCCGAGACAGCTCCGGGACCTACACAGATACGCAGTATTTT; CDR3: CASSRDSSGTYTDTQYF
J: TRBJ1-1; size: .; V: TRBV6-5; D: .; DNA: TGTGCCAGCAGTTTCCGGGTTGAAGCTTTCTTT; CDR3: CASSFRVEAFF
J: TRBJ1-2; size: .; V: TRBV28; D: .; DNA: TGTGCCAGCAGTGAACAGAGAACCTTGGGCTACACCTTC; CDR3: CASSEQRTLGYTF
J: TRBJ2-1; size: .; V: TRBV6-5; D: .; DNA: TGTGCCAGCAGTTACGTATGGGGAAATGAGCAGTTCTTC; CDR3: CASSYVWGNEQFF
J: TRBJ1-3; size: .; V: TRBV28; D: .; DNA: TGTGCCAGCAGTTTGAACAGGGGAAACACCATATATTTT; CDR3: CASSLNRGNTIYF
J: TRBJ1-1; size: .; V: TRBV7-2; D: TRBD1; DNA: TGTGCCAGCAGCCTATCCGGGACAGGGATTGAAGCTTTCTTT; CDR3: CASSLSGTGIEAFF
J: TRBJ2-1; size: .; V: TRBV5-1; D: TRBD2; DNA: TGCGCCAGCAGCTTGGAAGCGGGACCCTACAATGAGCAGTTCTTC; CDR3: CASSLEAGPYNEQFF
J: TRBJ1-2; size: .; V: TRBV25-1; D: .; DNA: TGTGCCAGCAGTGACGTTCGTAACTATGGCTACACCTTC; CDR3: CASSDVRNYGYTF
J: TRBJ2-5; size: .; V: TRBV14; D: TRBD2; DNA: TGTGCCAGCAGCCGCGGGCGGGGGAAAGAGACCCAGTACTTC; CDR3: CASSRGRGKETQYF
J: TRBJ1-2; size: few; V: TRBV5-4; D: .; DNA: TGTGCCAGCAGCGAACTTAAACAGGGTCTTGGCTACACCTTC; CDR3: CASSELKQGLGYTF
J: TRBJ2-6; size: .; V: TRBV7-3; D: TRBD2; DNA: TGTGCCAGCAGCTTAAGGACTAGCGGGACTGGGGCCAACGTCCTGACTTTC; CDR3: CASSLRTSGTGANVLTF
J: TRBJ2-7; size: .; V: TRBV7-3; D: .; DNA: TGTGCCAGCAGCTTAACCTGGAGGACCGAGCAGTACTTC; CDR3: CASSLTWRTEQYF